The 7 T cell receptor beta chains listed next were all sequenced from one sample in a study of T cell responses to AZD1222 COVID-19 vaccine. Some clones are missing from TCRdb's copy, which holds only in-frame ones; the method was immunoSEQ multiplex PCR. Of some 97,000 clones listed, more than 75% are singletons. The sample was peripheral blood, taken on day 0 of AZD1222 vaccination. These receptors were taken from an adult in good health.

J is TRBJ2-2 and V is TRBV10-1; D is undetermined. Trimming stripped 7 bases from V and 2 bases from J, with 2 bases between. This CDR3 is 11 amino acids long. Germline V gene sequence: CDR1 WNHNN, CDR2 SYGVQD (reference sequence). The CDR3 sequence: CASTNTGELFF. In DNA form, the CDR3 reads TGCGCCAGCACCAACACCGGGGAGCTGTTTTTT.

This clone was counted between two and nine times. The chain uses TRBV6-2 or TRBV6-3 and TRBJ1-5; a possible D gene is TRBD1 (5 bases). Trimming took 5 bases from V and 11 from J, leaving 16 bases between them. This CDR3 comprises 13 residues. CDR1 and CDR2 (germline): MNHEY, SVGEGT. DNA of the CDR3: TGTGCCAGCAGTGACTTTAACAGGTTCACCCAGCATTTT. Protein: CASSDFNRFTQHF.

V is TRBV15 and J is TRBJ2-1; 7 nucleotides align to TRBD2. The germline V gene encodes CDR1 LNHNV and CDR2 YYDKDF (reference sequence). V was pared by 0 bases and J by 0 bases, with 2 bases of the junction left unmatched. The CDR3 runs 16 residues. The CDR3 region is CATSRELASSYNEQFF. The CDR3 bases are TGTGCCACCAGCAGAGAACTAGCGTCCTCCTACAATGAGCAGTTCTTC.

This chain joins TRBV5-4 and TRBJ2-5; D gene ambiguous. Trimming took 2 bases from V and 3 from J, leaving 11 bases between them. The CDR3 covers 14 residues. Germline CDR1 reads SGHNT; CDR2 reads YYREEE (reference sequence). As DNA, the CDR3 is TGTGCCAGCAGCTTTACGGCGGAAGAAGAGACCCAGTACTTC. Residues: CASSFTAEEETQYF.

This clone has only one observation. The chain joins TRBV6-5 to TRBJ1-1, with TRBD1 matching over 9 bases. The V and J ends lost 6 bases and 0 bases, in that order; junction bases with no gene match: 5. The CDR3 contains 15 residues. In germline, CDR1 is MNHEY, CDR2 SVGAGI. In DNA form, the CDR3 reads TGTGCCAGCAGCCGAGGACAGGGGATGAACACTGAAGCTTTCTTT. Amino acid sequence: CASSRGQGMNTEAFF.

In nucleotides, the CDR3 is TGTGCCAGTAGTCCAACAGAGCGGAGGGAAAAACTGTTTTTT. Residues: CASSPTERREKLFF. The V and J genes are TRBV19 and TRBJ1-4; D call uncertain. Trimming cost V 5 bases and J 8 bases, with 15 bases left between them. From germline, CDR1 is LNHDA and CDR2 SQIVND (reference sequence). The CDR3 contains 14 residues.

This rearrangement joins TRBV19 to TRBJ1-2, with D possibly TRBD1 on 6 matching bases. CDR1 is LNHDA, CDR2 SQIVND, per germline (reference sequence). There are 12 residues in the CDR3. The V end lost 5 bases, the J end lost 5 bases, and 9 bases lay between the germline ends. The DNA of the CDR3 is TGTGCCAGTAGTTTACAGGGATATGGCTACACCTTC. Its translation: CASSLQGYGYTF.